This T cell receptor (beta chain) was captured in a study of cytomegalovirus exposure and HLA in healthy donors. The study's findings and limits: As immune exposure information, only CMV serostatus was available. Trimming of TCR beta V- and J-genes showed a link, identified in a later analysis, to a missense DCLRE1C variant.

The CDR3 has 16 residues. From germline, CDR1 is MDHEN and CDR2 SYDVKM. V lost 6 bases to trimming and J lost 7 bases; unmatched junction nucleotides: 13. Sampled while nominally healthy, donors likely had unrecorded immune exposures. 60 Vbeta and 13 Jbeta primers were used in PCR. The assay was immunoSEQ multiplex PCR, and TCRdb's table has in-frame clones only and misses some. This table holds roughly 170,000 clones, roughly 80% found once. Points on this clone: Its matching antigen is unknown.

Sequenced input: PBMCs. The sequence was collected from a man between 45 and 60 years old in good health and CMV-seronegative. The V gene is TRBV28, the J gene TRBJ2-7, with 12 bases identical to TRBD2. The CDR3 sequence is CASRARTSGILREQYF. For the CDR3, the DNA is TGTGCCAGCAGGGCCCGGACTAGCGGGATCTTGAGAGAGCAGTACTTC. The whole variable domain, remainder taken from reference TRBV28 and TRBJ2-7, is DVKVTQSSRYLVKRTGEKVFLECVQDMDHENMFWYRQDPGLGLRLIYFSYDVKMKEKGDIPEGYSVSREKKERFSLILESASTNQTSMYLCASRARTSGILREQYFGPGTRLTVT.